A selection of T cell receptor beta chains follows, all from one sample in a study of blood T cell repertoires in COVID-19. Assay used: immunoSEQ multiplex PCR; TCRdb lists only in-frame clones, some missing. The table lists 250,000 to 300,000 clones, about nine tenths of them singletons. The sequenced sample consisted of peripheral blood. These receptors came from a woman in her twenties or thirties with COVID-19, enrolled during active disease. Each CDR3 is given with its conserved first and last residue. The order of the fields is clone size, J gene, V gene, D gene, CDR3 DNA, CDR3 protein. The D gene is left open where the match is weak. A row's size may be missing; if present it is once, few, many or a size class.

>once|TRBJ1-1|TRBV19|-
TGTGCCAGTAGTGGGTTGGGAGCCGGGAACACTGAAGCTTTCTTT
CASSGLGAGNTEAFF
>-|TRBJ2-7|TRBV2|TRBD2
TGTGCCAGCACTGCCACTAGCGGAGGTTCCTACGAGCAGTACTTC
CASTATSGGSYEQYF
>-|TRBJ2-1|TRBV6-6|TRBD2
TGTGCCAGCAGCCCTAGCGGAAAGGGAGGTTTTAATGAGCAGTTCTTC
CASSPSGKGGFNEQFF
>-|TRBJ1-5|TRBV4-1|-
TGCGCCAGCAGCCAAGTAACACAGAATCAGCCCCAGCATTTT
CASSQVTQNQPQHF
>-|TRBJ2-7|TRBV12-3/TRBV12-4|-
TGTGCCAGCAGTTTAGACATTTCCTACGAGCAGTACTTC
CASSLDISYEQYF
>-|TRBJ2-7|TRBV5-4|-
TGTGCCAGCAGCTCAGAACAGGGTGGGTCCTACGAGCAGTACTTC
CASSSEQGGSYEQYF
>-|TRBJ1-1|TRBV9|-
TGTGCCAGCAGCGTGGGTGGGGGGGATGCCACTGAAGCTTTCTTT
CASSVGGGDATEAFF
>once|TRBJ2-2|TRBV5-1|TRBD2
TGCGCCAGCAGCTTGGGACTAGCGGGAGCCACCGGGGAGCTGTTTTTT
CASSLGLAGATGELFF
>-|TRBJ2-2|TRBV11-3|TRBD2
TGTGCCAGCAGCTTAATACTAGCGAGCACCGGGGAGCTGTTTTTT
CASSLILASTGELFF
>-|TRBJ2-1|TRBV6-5|-
TGTGCCAGCAGTTACTCGGGGGGAGTAAGTGAGCAGTTCTTC
CASSYSGGVSEQFF
>-|TRBJ1-5|TRBV19|-
TGTGCCAGTAGTATAGGCCAGGGCAATCAGCCCCAGCATTTT
CASSIGQGNQPQHF
>-|TRBJ1-5|TRBV7-2|-
TGTGCCAGCAGCTTAGCGGGGAGGGGTGGACAGCCCCAGCATTTT
CASSLAGRGGQPQHF
>-|TRBJ2-6|TRBV29-1|-
TGCAGCGTTCTGGGGACAAGGAGGTTTTCTGGGGCCAACGTCCTGACTTTC
CSVLGTRRFSGANVLTF
>-|TRBJ2-1|TRBV19|TRBD1
TGTGCCAGTAGTATAGCACAGGGGGCATGGGATGAGCAGTTCTTC
CASSIAQGAWDEQFF
>-|TRBJ2-2|TRBV27|TRBD2
TGTGCCAGCAGTATTAGCGGGAGTAGCACCGGGGAGCTGTTTTTT
CASSISGSSTGELFF
>-|TRBJ2-7|TRBV27|-
TGTGCCAGCAGTACCAACAGGGATCGACACGAGCAGTACTTC
CASSTNRDRHEQYF
>-|TRBJ2-7|TRBV7-3|-
TGTGCCAGCAGCTTAGGGACTGTAAGCGCCTACGAGCAGTACTTC
CASSLGTVSAYEQYF
>-|TRBJ2-3|TRBV6-4|-
TGTGCCATCAAAATAAGGAGACAGCCATGCACAGATACGCAGTATTTT
CAIKIRRQPCTDTQYF
>-|TRBJ2-2|TRBV12-1|-
TGTGCCAGCAGCCCTTACAGGGGGGCAGGAAGGATGTTTTTT
CASSPYRGAGRMFF
>-|TRBJ2-2|TRBV9|TRBD2
TGTGCCAGCAGCCCGTGGACTAGCTTGAACACCGGGGAGCTGTTTTTT
CASSPWTSLNTGELFF
>-|TRBJ1-4|TRBV10-3|TRBD1
TGTGCCATCAGTGACTCGAAGGGACAGTCCAATGAAAAACTGTTTTTT
CAISDSKGQSNEKLFF
>-|TRBJ2-7|TRBV10-3|-
TGTGCCATCAGTGCGCAACGGGAGTTATACGAGCAGTACTTC
CAISAQRELYEQYF
>few|TRBJ2-7|TRBV29-1|TRBD2
TGCAGCGTGCGCGGGGGGACCTACGAGCAGTACTTC
CSVRGGTYEQYF
>few|TRBJ1-5|TRBV2|-
TGTGCCAGCAGTGAAGAGGGGACACTCAATCAGCCCCAGCATTTT
CASSEEGTLNQPQHF
>-|TRBJ1-1|TRBV27|TRBD1
TGTGCCAGCAGTTTATTGACAGGGGGCATTTATACTGAAGCTTTCTTT
CASSLLTGGIYTEAFF
>-|TRBJ2-7|TRBV11-2|-
TGTGCCAGCAGCTTAGAAGACAATTCCTACGAGCAGTACTTC
CASSLEDNSYEQYF
>-|TRBJ2-5|TRBV24-1|-
TGTGCCACCGCGACAGACGTTCCGGAGACCCAGTACTTC
CATATDVPETQYF
>-|TRBJ2-7|TRBV3-1/TRBV3-2|TRBD1
TGTGCCAGCAGCCCGTCGGACAGGGAAGGCTACGAGCAGTACTTC
CASSPSDREGYEQYF
>-|TRBJ2-3|TRBV28|TRBD1
TGTGCCAGCAGTCTCCGGGACAGGGGGCTATCAGATACGCAGTATTTT
CASSLRDRGLSDTQYF
>-|TRBJ2-7|TRBV27|TRBD2
TGTGCCAGCAGCCTATGGGGCGGGAGGGCGGACTACGAGCAGTACTTC
CASSLWGGRADYEQYF
>-|TRBJ2-5|TRBV28|-
TGTGCCAGCAGCCCTCTCGTCAGTTTAGAGACCCAGTACTTC
CASSPLVSLETQYF
>few|TRBJ2-7|TRBV6-1|TRBD1
TGTGCCAGCAGTGAAGCGGACAGGGGGGTCTTC
CASSEADRGVF
>once|TRBJ1-1|TRBV19|-
TGTGCCAGCTCTCTCGAGGGTCTTTCCTCGAACACTGAAGCTTTCTTT
CASSLEGLSSNTEAFF
>-|TRBJ1-1|TRBV29-1|-
TGCAGCGTTGAAGATCCTAACAGGAACACTGAAGCTTTCTTT
CSVEDPNRNTEAFF
>-|TRBJ2-2|TRBV19|-
TGTGCCAGTAGTATAACACAGTACACCGGGGAGCTGTTTTTT
CASSITQYTGELFF
>-|TRBJ1-1|TRBV12-5|TRBD1
TGTGCTAGTGGTTGGGACAGGGAAGGCCGGGGCACTGAAGCTTTCTTT
CASGWDREGRGTEAFF
>-|TRBJ1-2|TRBV28|-
TGTGCCAGCAGTTTTATAGCAGGGTTTGATGGCTACACCTTC
CASSFIAGFDGYTF